These 25 T cell receptor beta chains were sequenced from one sample in a study of human T cells and chemical hapten exposure. TCRdb itself ran the 5' RACE reads through MiXCR, one entry per CDR3 protein. The sample has about 81,000 distinct CDR3 sequences; 7% to 8% are singletons. The template was total RNA from unfractionated whole blood. All receptors derive from a male donor in good health.

This clonotype showed up many times. V usage is TRBV11-1 and J usage is TRBJ2-1, with 15 bases lining up with TRBD2. The CDR3 runs 19 residues. Per germline, CDR1 SGHAT and CDR2 FQDESV (reference sequence). The V gene end was trimmed by 5 bases and the J gene end by 5 bases; junction bases not matched to a gene: 13. CDR3 sequence reads: CASSRGGLAGGTQNNEQFF. CDR3 DNA sequence: TGTGCCAGCAGCCGCGGCGGACTAGCGGGAGGGACCCAGAACAATGAGCAGTTCTTC. The full variable domain, in which reference TRBV11-1 and TRBJ2-1 provide the parts outside the CDR3, is EAEVAQSPRYKITEKSQAVAFWCDPISGHATLYWYRQILGQGPELLVQFQDESVVDDSQLPKDRFSAERLKGVDSTLKIQPAELGDSAMYLCASSRGGLAGGTQNNEQFFGPGTRLTVL.

This clonotype came up a few times. The chain has TRBV7-6 and TRBJ1-1; D gene ambiguous. CDR3 length equals 12 residues. The germline V gene encodes CDR1 SGHVS and CDR2 FNYEAQ. Trimming left V 5 bases short and J 8 bases short, with 12 bases between. The CDR3 nucleotides read TGTGCCAGCAGCCCCATACGGTCGGAAGCTTTCTTT. Amino acids: CASSPIRSEAFF.

The J gene is TRBJ1-2, the V gene TRBV5-4, with D tentatively TRBD1 (5 bases). The germline CDR1 and CDR2 sequences are SGHNT and YYREEE (reference sequence). The CDR3 length is 15 residues. V dropped 0 bases and J dropped 2 bases, with 11 bases sitting between them. The CDR3 here is CASSLGQTPNYGYTF. CDR3 bases: TGTGCCAGCAGCTTGGGACAGACACCAAACTATGGCTACACCTTC. Full variable domain (outside the CDR3, taken from reference TRBV5-4 and TRBJ1-2): ETGVTQSPTHLIKTRGQQVTLRCSSQSGHNTVSWYQQALGQGPQFIFQYYREEENGRGNFPPRFSGLQFPNYSSELNVNALELDDSALYLCASSLGQTPNYGYTFGSGTRLTVV.

There are a few counts of this clonotype. V gene TRBV5-1 combines with J gene TRBJ2-6, with D perhaps being TRBD1 or TRBD2 (5 bases each). The CDR3 is 17 amino acids. Germline CDR1 reads SGHRS; CDR2 reads YFSETQ. With 4 bases removed from V and 0 bases from J, the gap between germline ends came to 14 bases. Here the CDR3 reads CASSNLGTSSGANVLTF. For the CDR3, the DNA is TGCGCCAGCAGCAACCTAGGGACGAGCTCTGGGGCCAACGTCCTGACTTTC.

The CDR3 DNA reads TGTGCCAGCACCCTGGCCGGGGCCTCTGGGGCCAACGTCCTGACTTTC. This codes for CASTLAGASGANVLTF. The chain recombines TRBV5-4 with TRBJ2-6; D may correspond to TRBD1 or TRBD2 (5 bases each). Per germline, CDR1 SGHNT and CDR2 YYREEE (reference sequence). CDR3 length equals 16 residues. The V end lost 6 bases, the J end lost 0 bases, and 13 bases lay between the germline ends.

This clonotype was observed at least ten times. The V gene is TRBV20-1, the J gene TRBJ1-5; D might be TRBD1 (5 bases). The CDR3 has 13 residues. Germline loops: CDR1 DFQATT, CDR2 SNEGSKA (reference sequence). V was pared by 3 bases and J by 9 bases, with 15 bases between. The CDR3 protein is CSARGRDGGPQHF. In DNA, the CDR3 is TGCAGTGCTAGGGGCAGGGACGGGGGGCCCCAGCATTTT.

In its sample, this clonotype was seen many times. The CDR3 spells CASSYSNRGDIEQYF. DNA of the CDR3: TGTGCCAGCAGTTACTCGAACAGGGGGGACATCGAGCAGTACTTC. This chain uses TRBV6-5 with TRBJ2-7, with 8 bases that match TRBD1. CDR3 size: 15 residues. Trimming removed 0 bases from V and 6 bases from J; junction bases left unmatched: 7. The germline CDR1 and CDR2 sequences are MNHEY and SVGAGI.

This clonotype was seen ten or more times. This chain connects TRBV7-2 to TRBJ2-1; TRBD1 aligns across 9 bases. The germline V gene encodes CDR1 SGHTA and CDR2 FQGNSA. The CDR3 covers 15 residues. V was clipped by 5 bases and J by 4 bases; unmatched bases: 6. CDR3 residues: CASSLQTGGYNEQFF. CDR3 sequence (DNA): TGTGCCAGCAGCCTACAGACAGGGGGGTACAATGAGCAGTTCTTC.

The rearrangement links TRBV12-3 or TRBV12-4 to TRBJ1-3; no firm D call. V was pared by 7 bases and J by 0 bases, with 16 bases between. CDR3 length: 16 amino acids. The CDR3 sequence: CASNARVAGSGNTIYF. DNA for the CDR3: TGTGCCAGCAATGCGCGGGTTGCAGGCTCTGGAAACACCATATATTTT.

For the CDR3, the DNA is TGTGCCAGCACCCCAGATAGTAATGAGCAGTTCTTC. As protein: CASTPDSNEQFF. The chain recombines TRBV7-9 with TRBJ2-1, with D uncertain. Trimming shortened V by 7 bases and J by 7 bases, and 11 bases separated the two germline ends. The germline gives CDR1 SEHNR, CDR2 FQNEAQ (reference sequence). CDR3 length: 12 amino acids.

The CDR3 protein is CSVSSQLTEAFF. The CDR3 coding sequence is TGCAGCGTATCGTCCCAGCTGACTGAAGCTTTCTTT. The chain couples TRBV29-1 to TRBJ1-1; D gene ambiguous. With 6 bases removed from V and 5 bases from J, the gap between germline ends came to 13 bases. CDR1 is SQVTM and CDR2 is ANQGSEA in the germline V gene. This CDR3 comprises 12 residues.

This chain joins TRBV15 and TRBJ2-5; D tentatively reads TRBD1 or TRBD2 (5 bases each). V lost 0 bases and J 0 bases, leaving 17 bases between the germline ends. Germline assignment: CDR1 LNHNV and CDR2 YYDKDF (reference sequence). CDR3 length: 18 amino acids. The CDR3 sequence is CATSRDGTRRPNQETQYF. Here the CDR3 DNA reads TGTGCCACCAGCAGAGATGGGACCCGGCGCCCGAACCAAGAGACCCAGTACTTC.

The V and J genes are TRBV4-1 and TRBJ1-1, with TRBD1 as a possible D gene (5 bases). The V and J ends lost 0 bases and 0 bases respectively, with 11 bases between them. Germline loops: CDR1 MGHRA, CDR2 YSYEKL. The CDR3 consists of 16 residues. The CDR3 spells CASSQDSVGVNTEAFF. In DNA form, the CDR3 reads TGCGCCAGCAGCCAAGATTCCGTAGGGGTGAACACTGAAGCTTTCTTT.

This clonotype has a handful of counts. V usage is TRBV24-1 and J usage is TRBJ2-2, with D perhaps TRBD2 (6 bases). Germline CDR1 reads KGHDR; CDR2 reads SFDVKD. V was pared by 3 bases and J by 4 bases, with 20 bases between. The length of the CDR3 is 18 residues. CDR3 coding DNA: TGTGCCACCAGTGATCCCCGCAGCGGGCCCTCGGGCACCGGGGAGCTGTTTTTT. It codes for CATSDPRSGPSGTGELFF.

V usage is TRBV5-6 and J usage is TRBJ2-1, with D unresolved. Trimming stripped 0 bases from V and 0 bases from J, with 10 bases between. Germline CDR1 and CDR2: SGHDT and YYEEEE. This CDR3 spans 16 amino acids. The CDR3 protein is CASSLDPPSSYNEQFF. The CDR3 DNA reads as TGTGCCAGCAGCTTGGATCCGCCGAGCTCCTACAATGAGCAGTTCTTC.

This clonotype was picked up many times. The chain is built from TRBV20-1 and TRBJ1-1; TRBD1 matches 8 bases. The CDR3 is made up of 16 amino acids. CDR1 is DFQATT and CDR2 is SNEGSKA in the germline V gene (reference sequence). The ends lost 2 bases at V and 4 bases at J; junction bases unmatched: 12. CDR3 coding DNA: TGCAGTGCTAGAACGCTTGACAGGGGAAAAGGCACTGAAGCTTTCTTT. Translation: CSARTLDRGKGTEAFF.

A few counts support this clonotype. This chain uses TRBV19 with TRBJ2-2, with TRBD1 as a possible D gene (6 bases). There are 15 residues in the CDR3. Germline V gene data show CDR1 as LNHDA and CDR2 as SQIVND (reference sequence). V lost 3 bases, J lost 1 base, and 9 bases lay in between. The CDR3 reads CASSIRGQNTGELFF. DNA for the CDR3: TGTGCCAGTAGTATCAGGGGTCAGAACACCGGGGAGCTGTTTTTT.

This clonotype was seen repeatedly, ten times or more. CDR3 protein: CSVVQEANYGYTF. Written as DNA, the CDR3 is TGCAGCGTTGTACAGGAAGCTAACTATGGCTACACCTTC. This chain connects TRBV29-1 to TRBJ1-2; D may be TRBD1 (5 bases). Trimming stripped 4 bases from V and 0 bases from J, with 9 bases between. The CDR3 contains 13 residues. Looked up from germline, CDR1 is SQVTM and CDR2 is ANQGSEA.

This clonotype was seen ten or more times. The chain joins TRBV5-5 to TRBJ2-3; perhaps TRBD1 as D (6 bases). Between the trimmed V and J ends, which lost 2 bases and 7 bases, there was a span of 23 bases. The CDR3 has 17 amino acids. Germline lookup yields CDR1 SGHKS and CDR2 YYEKEE (reference sequence). DNA for the CDR3: TGTGCCAGCAGCTTCTTCTCGGCAGGGGCTGACCACTATACGCAGTATTTT. Translating gives CASSFFSAGADHYTQYF.

By proportion, this clonotype is medium-sized. The chain combines TRBV12-3 or TRBV12-4 with TRBJ2-6; no definite D call. The CDR3 is 13 amino acids. Between the trimmed V and J ends, which lost 5 bases and 4 bases, there was a span of 6 bases. The CDR3 spells CASSLSGANVLTF. CDR3 nucleotides: TGTGCCAGCAGTCTATCAGGGGCCAACGTCCTGACTTTC.

This clonotype was counted ten times or more. The chain is built from TRBV7-9 and TRBJ2-3; 7 positions match TRBD2. Trimming at V came to 2 bases and at J to 4 bases, leaving 3 bases not matched to a gene. This CDR3 has 14 amino acids. Germline V gene sequence: CDR1 SEHNR, CDR2 FQNEAQ (reference sequence). Written as DNA, the CDR3 is TGTGCCAGCAGCTTAAGACTAGCCCCAGATACGCAGTATTTT. Its protein is CASSLRLAPDTQYF.

This clonotype came up many times. V is TRBV29-1 and J is TRBJ1-1; a possible D gene is TRBD1 (5 bases). This CDR3 spans 11 amino acids. Germline CDR1 is SQVTM and CDR2 is ANQGSEA. The germline V and J ends were trimmed by 4 bases and 10 bases, with 13 bases remaining between them. The CDR3 DNA follows: TGCAGCGTTGCCACAGATAGGGGAGCTTTCTTT. Translated, it gives CSVATDRGAFF. The variable domain in full, with the rest retrieved from reference TRBV29-1 and TRBJ1-1, is SAVISQKPSRDICQRGTSLTIQCQVDSQVTMMFWYRQQPGQSLTLIATANQGSEATYESGFVIDKFPISRPNLTFSTLTVSNMSPEDSSIYLCSVATDRGAFFGQGTRLTVV.

This clonotype was picked up many times. The chain links TRBV20-1 to TRBJ1-3; D not certain. This CDR3 is built from 13 residues. Per germline, CDR1 DFQATT and CDR2 SNEGSKA (reference sequence). Trimming cost V 4 bases and J 2 bases, with 9 bases left between them. As DNA, the CDR3 is TGCAGTGCTAACTCTATGGCTGGAAACACCATATATTTT. This encodes CSANSMAGNTIYF.

The genes are TRBV20-1 and TRBJ1-4; D gene unclear. Trimming took 0 bases from V and 10 from J, leaving 12 bases between them. This CDR3 comprises 13 residues. Germline-derived CDR1 and CDR2 are DFQATT and SNEGSKA (reference sequence). CDR3 in amino acids: CSARDSYRGKLFF. The CDR3 DNA follows: TGCAGTGCTAGAGATTCTTACCGTGGAAAACTGTTTTTT.

There are a few counts of this clonotype. The V gene is TRBV3-1, the J gene TRBJ2-3; D perhaps matches TRBD2 (6 bases). Germline V gives CDR1 LGHDT, CDR2 YNNKEL (reference sequence). The CDR3 totals 16 residues. V lost 4 bases and J 2 bases, leaving 16 bases between the germline ends. CDR3 nucleotides: TGTGCCAGCAGCCCAGGGATAGCGGTCTTCACAGATACGCAGTATTTT. Its translation: CASSPGIAVFTDTQYF.